The 29 T cell receptor beta chains below all came from one sample that was sequenced in a study of persistence of HIV-infected CD4 T cells. This was the immunoSEQ version 4 assay in survey mode. The repertoire was sequenced with immunoSEQ multiplex PCR; TCRdb's copy has only in-frame clones and lacks some. The sample yields about 27,000 clones, over 65% seen once. Antigens for these TCRs are unknown. Cells were stimulated with overlapping HIV-1 Gag 15-mer peptides. CD4+ T cells upregulating both CD40 ligand and CD69 were sorted as responding cells. Sequences were derived from CD4+ T cells sorted from PBMCs after approximately 20-hour stimulation, sampled from a patient who received antiretroviral therapy. The source is an adult man with HIV who was CMV-seropositive.

The chain uses TRBV27 and TRBJ2-2; 9 bases are a match to TRBD1. Germline V gene lookup returns CDR1 MNHEY and CDR2 SMNVEV (reference sequence). The CDR3 consists of 13 residues. J lost 3 bases, V lost 10 bases, and 3 bases had no gene match. The CDR3 DNA follows: TGTGCCACCTGGACAGGGGACACCGGGGAGCTGTTTTTT. It is translated as CATWTGDTGELFF.

Judged by abundance, this clone is medium-sized. The rearrangement links TRBV5-1 to TRBJ1-2, with D tentatively TRBD1 (6 bases). There are 14 residues in the CDR3. V lost 3 bases and J 6 bases, leaving 15 bases between the germline ends. In germline, CDR1 is SGHRS, CDR2 YFSETQ. This CDR3 reads CASSYRSGDDGYTF. CDR3 DNA sequence: TGCGCCAGCAGCTATCGGTCAGGGGATGATGGCTACACCTTC.

V usage is TRBV29-1 and J usage is TRBJ2-7; weak D call: TRBD2 (6 bases). The V gene's germline CDR1 is SQVTM and CDR2 ANQGSEA. This CDR3 region has 11 residues. Trimming left V 4 bases short and J 7 bases short, with 11 bases between. CDR3 nucleotide sequence: TGCAGCGTTGGGACCGGGGGTGAGCAGTACTTC. Protein: CSVGTGGEQYF.

The chain is built from TRBV10-1 and TRBJ1-5, with a possible D match to TRBD1 (5 bases). The V gene's germline CDR1 is WNHNN and CDR2 SYGVQD (reference sequence). The CDR3 sequence is 15 residues long. Trimming shortened V by 2 bases and J by 5 bases, and 13 bases separated the two germline ends. The CDR3 DNA sequence: TGCGCCAGCAGTGAGATTTTGGACATTTATCAGCCCCAGCATTTT. The encoded protein is CASSEILDIYQPQHF.

V is TRBV19 and J is TRBJ1-3, with a possible D match to TRBD1 (5 bases). The CDR3 is 14 residues long. Germline V gives CDR1 LNHDA, CDR2 SQIVND (reference sequence). V was shortened by 3 bases and J by 4 bases, with 10 bases between the two germline ends. CDR3 DNA sequence: TGTGCCAGTAGTATCCGCGGGGCGGGAAACACCATATATTTT. It yields the protein CASSIRGAGNTIYF.

The chain employs TRBV5-1 and TRBJ2-7; 8 nucleotides align to TRBD1. Germline CDR1 reads SGHRS; CDR2 reads YFSETQ. The CDR3 covers 13 residues. Trimming took 9 bases from V and 2 from J; bases not matched to a gene: 7. In DNA, the CDR3 is TGCGCCACCCCCGACAGGGGTCCCTACGAGCAGTACTTC. Amino acids: CATPDRGPYEQYF.

CDR3 in DNA: TGTGCCAGCAGGACAGGGGGCTCGGTCTATGGCTACACCTTC. This encodes CASRTGGSVYGYTF. V and J are TRBV27 and TRBJ1-2, with 10 bases matching TRBD1. The CDR3 loop spans 14 amino acids. Germline V lookup: CDR1 MNHEY, CDR2 SMNVEV (reference sequence). V shed 6 bases, J shed 4 bases, and the junction held 5 bases outside the gene matches.

V is TRBV28 and J is TRBJ1-2; no firm D call. Germline CDR1 is MDHEN and CDR2 is SYDVKM. V lost 4 bases and J 5 bases, leaving 5 bases between the germline ends. The CDR3 contains 11 residues. The CDR3: CASSSTYGYTF. CDR3 nucleotide sequence: TGTGCCAGCAGTTCAACGTATGGCTACACCTTC.

In this sample, this clone turned up a few times. The rearrangement links TRBV2 to TRBJ1-6; no reliable D call. Per the germline V gene, CDR1 is SNHLY and CDR2 is FYNNEI. CDR3 size: 13 residues. The ends were cut back, 5 bases at V and 7 bases at J, with 9 bases in the middle. This CDR3 is CASSRPLNSPLHF. DNA of the CDR3: TGTGCCAGCAGTCGACCCCTGAATTCACCCCTCCACTTT.

This chain uses TRBV5-1 with TRBJ2-7; no reliable D call. Per the germline V gene, CDR1 is SGHRS and CDR2 is YFSETQ. With 4 bases removed from V and 4 bases from J, the gap between germline ends came to 15 bases. CDR3 length: 14 residues. The CDR3 nucleotides read TGCGCCAGCAGCCCGCTTACCATCGGATACGAGCAGTACTTC. Its protein product is CASSPLTIGYEQYF.

The chain couples TRBV28 to TRBJ1-2, with TRBD1 matching over 9 bases. V lost 5 bases, J lost 2 bases, and 6 bases stayed unmatched. Germline V gives CDR1 MDHEN, CDR2 SYDVKM. The CDR3 totals 15 residues. The chain's CDR3 is CASSDTGGRNYGYTF. The DNA of the CDR3 is TGTGCCAGCAGTGATACAGGGGGCAGGAACTATGGCTACACCTTC.

This clone is a singleton in its sample. The rearrangement joins TRBV9 to TRBJ2-1, with a tentative D call TRBD2 (6 bases). V shed 3 bases and J shed 8 bases, with 18 bases lying between them. Germline V CDR1 and CDR2: SGDLS, YYNGEE. There are 15 residues in the CDR3. The CDR3 nucleotides read TGTGCCAGCAGCGAAAACCCGGGACTCGTTTATGAGCAGTTCTTC. Protein sequence: CASSENPGLVYEQFF.

There are a few counts of this clone. DNA for the CDR3: TGTGCCAGCTCGCTCGGACAGGGGCCTGTTGGCTACACCTTC. Encoded protein: CASSLGQGPVGYTF. The chain carries TRBV18 and TRBJ1-2; 9 bases line up with TRBD1. CDR1 and CDR2 from the germline V gene are KGHSH and LQKENI. V dropped 6 bases and J dropped 7; count of bases not matched to a gene: 9. The CDR3 length is 14 residues. Variable domain in full (rest from reference TRBV18 and TRBJ1-2): NAGVMQNPRHLVRRRGQEARLRCSPMKGHSHVYWYRQLPEEGLKFMVYLQKENIIDESGMPKERFSAEFPKEGPSILRIQQVVRGDSAAYFCASSLGQGPVGYTFGSGTRLTVV.

On this clone itself: An end of the junction differs from the germline gene, which may be a read error. The V call is TRBV7-3, the J call TRBJ2-1, with 7 bases fitting TRBD1. Per the germline V gene, CDR1 is SGHTA and CDR2 is FQGTGA. The CDR3 consists of 15 residues. The chain's CDR3 is CASSLTGTEMVQQFF. The CDR3 bases are TGTGCCAGCAGCCTAACCGGGACAGAGATGGTACAGCAGTTCTTC. The full variable domain, rest sourced from reference TRBV7-3 and TRBJ2-1, is GAGVSQTPSNKVTEKGKYVELRCDPISGHTALYWYRQSLGQGPEFLIYFQGTGAADDSGLPNDRFFAVRPEGSVSTLKIQRTERGDSAVYLCASSLTGTEMVQQFFGPGTRLTVL.

V gene TRBV5-1 combines with J gene TRBJ1-2; D unclear. Between the trimmed V and J ends, which lost 0 bases and 5 bases, there was a span of 8 bases. The CDR3 consists of 13 residues. Per germline, CDR1 SGHRS and CDR2 YFSETQ. The chain's CDR3 is CASSLETVYGYTF. The CDR3 DNA is TGCGCCAGCAGCTTGGAGACGGTTTATGGCTACACCTTC.

The V and J genes are TRBV5-1 and TRBJ1-1; D remains unclear. The CDR3 is 13 amino acids. In germline, CDR1 is SGHRS, CDR2 YFSETQ. Trimming stripped 2 bases from V and 3 bases from J, with 8 bases between. CDR3 nucleotides: TGCGCCAGCAGCTTTACCGGGTACACTGAAGCTTTCTTT. Protein: CASSFTGYTEAFF.

This clone was observed a handful of times. The rearrangement uses TRBV6-5 and TRBJ2-1; perhaps TRBD2 as D (7 bases). The CDR3 spans 15 residues. Germline CDR1 reads MNHEY; CDR2 reads SVGAGI. Trimming took 6 bases from V and 3 from J, leaving 15 bases between them. This CDR3 reads CASSPRGGDYNEQFF. The CDR3 DNA reads TGTGCCAGCAGCCCAAGGGGGGGCGACTACAATGAGCAGTTCTTC.

V gene TRBV23-1 combines with J gene TRBJ1-5, with D tentatively TRBD1 (5 bases). TRBV23-1 is treated as an ORF (open reading frame) with a function not yet certain. This CDR3 has 17 residues. V was clipped by 10 bases and J by 1 base, with 23 bases between them. The CDR3 loop is CATNRGRECCSNQPQHF. The CDR3 nucleotides are TGCGCCACCAATAGGGGCAGGGAATGTTGCAGCAATCAGCCCCAGCATTTT.

The chain joins TRBV10-3 to TRBJ2-7; the D is unclear. CDR3 length equals 14 residues. V dropped 4 bases and J dropped 0 bases, with 10 bases sitting between them. Germline V gene data show CDR1 as ENHRY and CDR2 as SYGVKD. The CDR3 reads CAISVAQISYEQYF. For the CDR3, the DNA is TGTGCCATCAGTGTCGCCCAGATCTCCTACGAGCAGTACTTC.

The chain joins TRBV4-1 to TRBJ1-3; D is unclear. The V and J ends lost 0 bases and 3 bases respectively, with 21 bases between them. The CDR3 loop spans 19 amino acids. CDR1 and CDR2 from the germline V gene are MGHRA and YSYEKL. The CDR3 region has the DNA TGCGCCAGCAGCCAAGATCTAGCCTCGGCGGGCGCGGGTGGAAACACCATATATTTT. The encoded protein is CASSQDLASAGAGGNTIYF.

The chain links TRBV7-9 to TRBJ2-7; 14 bases fit TRBD2. The CDR3 runs to 16 residues. Germline CDR1 reads SEHNR; CDR2 reads FQNEAQ (reference sequence). V trimming: 5 bases; J trimming: 3 bases; junction bases outside the gene matches: 6. CDR3 sequence: CASSTGTSGGFYEQYF. The CDR3 DNA reads TGTGCCAGCAGCACCGGGACTAGCGGGGGCTTCTACGAGCAGTACTTC.

This chain joins TRBV29-1 and TRBJ2-3; 14 bases fit TRBD2. This CDR3 has 16 amino acids. V shed 2 bases, J shed 4 bases, and the junction held 5 bases outside the gene matches. Germline CDR1 reads SQVTM; CDR2 reads ANQGSEA. This CDR3 is CSVESLGLAGADTQYF. CDR3 DNA sequence: TGCAGCGTTGAAAGTCTGGGACTAGCGGGAGCAGATACGCAGTATTTT.

V usage is TRBV19 and J usage is TRBJ2-2; no firm D call. The CDR3 runs 14 residues. The V gene's germline CDR1 is LNHDA and CDR2 SQIVND (reference sequence). V lost 0 bases to trimming and J lost 5 bases, with 7 bases between them. The CDR3 DNA reads TGTGCCAGTAGTATAGAAGGGCAGACCGGGGAGCTGTTTTTT. It encodes CASSIEGQTGELFF.

V is TRBV3-1 (or the pseudogene TRBV3-2) and J is TRBJ1-5; TRBD1 might be the D (6 bases). Germline V gives CDR1 LGHDT, CDR2 YNNKEL (reference sequence). The CDR3 has 13 amino acids. The V gene lost 4 bases and the J gene lost 7 bases, with 11 bases spanning the gap. The CDR3 region is CASSLNREQPQHF. The CDR3 DNA reads as TGTGCCAGCAGCCTCAACAGGGAACAGCCCCAGCATTTT.

V gene TRBV7-2 combines with J gene TRBJ1-3; D perhaps matches TRBD1 (5 bases). This CDR3 has 19 amino acids. Germline CDR1 reads SGHTA; CDR2 reads FQGNSA. The V and J ends lost 5 bases and 0 bases respectively, with 23 bases between them. For the CDR3, the DNA is TGTGCCAGCAGCATGGGGGTTATGTTTCGTGGGGGCTCTGGAAACACCATATATTTT. As protein: CASSMGVMFRGGSGNTIYF.

The chain employs TRBV11-2 and TRBJ2-7; a possible D gene is TRBD1 (6 bases). This CDR3 contains 15 residues. With 0 bases removed from V and 3 bases from J, the gap between germline ends came to 12 bases. The germline gives CDR1 SGHAT, CDR2 FQNNGV. Here the CDR3 reads CASSLEQGALYEQYF. The CDR3 DNA is TGTGCCAGCAGCTTAGAACAGGGTGCCCTCTACGAGCAGTACTTC.

The chain is built from TRBV10-3 and TRBJ1-1; 8 positions agree with TRBD1. This CDR3 contains 13 residues. Germline V CDR1 and CDR2: ENHRY, SYGVKD. After removal of 10 bases from V and 0 bases from J, the junction contained 4 bases not matched to a gene. In DNA, the CDR3 is TGTGCCACCGAGGGACAGGTGAACACTGAAGCTTTCTTT. It encodes CATEGQVNTEAFF.

The V and J genes are TRBV7-6 and TRBJ2-7; tentative D call: TRBD2 (5 bases). Per the germline V gene, CDR1 is SGHVS and CDR2 is FNYEAQ. The CDR3 contains 15 residues. Trimming removed 5 bases from V and 4 bases from J, with 18 bases in between. The CDR3 DNA reads as TGTGCCAGCAGCCCTAGCCAAGACTCGCCATACGAGCAGTACTTC. Encoded protein: CASSPSQDSPYEQYF.

V gene TRBV19 combines with J gene TRBJ2-1; possible D gene TRBD1, 5 bases. V was pared by 3 bases and J by 15 bases, with 18 bases between. The CDR3 runs to 13 residues. Germline CDR1 and CDR2: LNHDA and SQIVND (reference sequence). In DNA, the CDR3 is TGTGCCAGTAGTATCAGGGCGTCACCCGTGCTGTTCTTC. It is translated as CASSIRASPVLFF.